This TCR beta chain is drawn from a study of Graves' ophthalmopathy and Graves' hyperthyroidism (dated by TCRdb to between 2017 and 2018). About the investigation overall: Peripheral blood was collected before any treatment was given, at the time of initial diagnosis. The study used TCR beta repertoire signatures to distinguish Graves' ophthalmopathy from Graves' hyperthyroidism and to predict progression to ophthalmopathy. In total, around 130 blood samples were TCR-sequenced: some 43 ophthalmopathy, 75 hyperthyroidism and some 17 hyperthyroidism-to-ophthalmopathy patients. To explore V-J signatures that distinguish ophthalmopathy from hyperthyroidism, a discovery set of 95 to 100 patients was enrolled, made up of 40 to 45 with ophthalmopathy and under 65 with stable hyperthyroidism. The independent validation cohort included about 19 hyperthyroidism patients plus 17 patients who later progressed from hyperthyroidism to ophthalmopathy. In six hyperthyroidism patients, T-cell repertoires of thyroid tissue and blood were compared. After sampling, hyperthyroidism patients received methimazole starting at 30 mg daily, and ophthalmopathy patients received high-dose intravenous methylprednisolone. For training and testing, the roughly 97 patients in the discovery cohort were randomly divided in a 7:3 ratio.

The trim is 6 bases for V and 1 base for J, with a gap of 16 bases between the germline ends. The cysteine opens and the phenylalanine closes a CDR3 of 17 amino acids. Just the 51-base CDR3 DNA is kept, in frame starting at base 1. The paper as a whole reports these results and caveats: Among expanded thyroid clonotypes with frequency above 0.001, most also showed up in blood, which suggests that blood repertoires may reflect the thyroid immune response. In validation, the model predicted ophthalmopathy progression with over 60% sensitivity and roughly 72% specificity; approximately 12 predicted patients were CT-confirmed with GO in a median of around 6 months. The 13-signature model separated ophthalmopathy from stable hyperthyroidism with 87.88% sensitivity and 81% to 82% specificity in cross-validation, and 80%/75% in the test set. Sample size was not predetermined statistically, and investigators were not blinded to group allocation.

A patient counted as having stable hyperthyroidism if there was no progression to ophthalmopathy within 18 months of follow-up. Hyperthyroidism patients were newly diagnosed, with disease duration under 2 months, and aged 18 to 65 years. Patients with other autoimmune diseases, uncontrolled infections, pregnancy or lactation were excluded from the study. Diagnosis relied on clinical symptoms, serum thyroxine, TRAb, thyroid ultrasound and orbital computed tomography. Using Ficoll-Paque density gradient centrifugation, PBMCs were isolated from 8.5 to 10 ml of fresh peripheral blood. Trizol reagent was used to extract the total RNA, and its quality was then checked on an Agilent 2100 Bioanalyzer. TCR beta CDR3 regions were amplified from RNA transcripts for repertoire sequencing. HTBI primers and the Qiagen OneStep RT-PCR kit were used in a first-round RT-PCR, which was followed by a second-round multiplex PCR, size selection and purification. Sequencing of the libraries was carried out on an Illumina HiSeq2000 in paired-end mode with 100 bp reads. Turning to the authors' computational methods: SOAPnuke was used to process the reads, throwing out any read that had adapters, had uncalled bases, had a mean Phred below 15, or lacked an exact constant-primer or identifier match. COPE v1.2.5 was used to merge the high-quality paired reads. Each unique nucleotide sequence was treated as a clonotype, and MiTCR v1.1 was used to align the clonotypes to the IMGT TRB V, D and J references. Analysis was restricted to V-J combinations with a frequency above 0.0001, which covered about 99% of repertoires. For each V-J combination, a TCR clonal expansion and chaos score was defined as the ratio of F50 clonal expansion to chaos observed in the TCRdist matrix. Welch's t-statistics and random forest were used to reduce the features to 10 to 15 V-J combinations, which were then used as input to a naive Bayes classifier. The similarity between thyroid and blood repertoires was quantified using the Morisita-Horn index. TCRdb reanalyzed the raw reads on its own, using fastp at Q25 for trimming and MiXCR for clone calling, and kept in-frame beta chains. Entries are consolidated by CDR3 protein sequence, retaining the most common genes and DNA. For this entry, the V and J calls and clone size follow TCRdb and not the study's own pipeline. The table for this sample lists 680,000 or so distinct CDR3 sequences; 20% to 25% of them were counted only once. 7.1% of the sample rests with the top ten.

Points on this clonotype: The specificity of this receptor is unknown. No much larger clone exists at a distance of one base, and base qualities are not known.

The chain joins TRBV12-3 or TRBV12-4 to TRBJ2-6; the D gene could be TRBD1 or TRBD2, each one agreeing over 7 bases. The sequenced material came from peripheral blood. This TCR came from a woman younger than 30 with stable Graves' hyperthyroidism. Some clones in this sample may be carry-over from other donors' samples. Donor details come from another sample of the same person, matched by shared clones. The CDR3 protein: CASRETGRGSGANVLTF. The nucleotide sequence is TGTGCCAGCAGAGAGACAGGGAGGGGGTCTGGGGCCAACGTCCTGACTTTC.